A single sample gave rise to the 25 T cell receptor beta chains below, sequenced in a study of shared clonotypes between healthy human individuals (dated by TCRdb to the early 2020s). CD8 naive samples were obtained by positive selection for CCR7 among CD45RO-negative cells, yielding a CD45RA+CCR7+ population from which TemRA cells were excluded. Library preparation employed the immunoSEQ multiplex PCR assay. Drawn from immuneACCESS, this table holds only the in-frame rearrangements with V and J called that TCRdb kept. Clones are partly lost; checked studies trace under half to an unresolved V gene and leave the rest unexplained. Across this sample there are about 2.1 million clones, with 93% seen only once. The ten largest make up about 1.8% of the sample. Material: naive CD8+ T cells from PBMCs. The cell subset or site label here, explained by the study, means: CD45RA+CCR7+. The receptors come from a man between 18 and 29 years old in good health. Some clones in this sample may be carry-over from other donors' samples.

This sequence joins TRBV11-2 and TRBJ1-3; D not resolved. The CDR3 loop spans 12 amino acids. Between the trimmed V and J ends, which lost 6 bases and 4 bases, there was a span of 7 bases. The germline V gene encodes CDR1 SGHAT and CDR2 FQNNGV. As DNA, the CDR3 is TGTGCCAGCAGGAAACAGGGAAACACCATATATTTT. The encoded protein is CASRKQGNTIYF.

V usage is TRBV4-1 and J usage is TRBJ1-5; 12 bases are shared with TRBD1. The length of the CDR3 is 17 residues. Per the germline V gene, CDR1 is MGHRA and CDR2 is YSYEKL. V lost 4 bases and J lost 2; bases outside the gene matches: 6. The chain's CDR3 is CASSPRDRGPGNQPQHF. CDR3 bases: TGCGCCAGCAGCCCCCGGGACAGGGGGCCAGGCAATCAGCCCCAGCATTTT.

The chain recombines TRBV4-3 with TRBJ1-2; TRBD1 matches 10 bases. Germline V lookup: CDR1 LGHNA, CDR2 YSLEER. CDR3 length: 17 amino acids. V shed 0 bases and J 4 bases; nucleotides not matched to a gene: 8. CDR3 nucleotides: TGCGCCAGCAGCCAAGATCGGGGGGACAGGGGCACCTATGGCTACACCTTC. Its translation: CASSQDRGDRGTYGYTF.

The chain has TRBV7-8 and TRBJ2-1; D is perhaps TRBD2 (7 bases). Germline V gives CDR1 SGHVS, CDR2 FQNEAQ. The germline V and J ends were trimmed by 10 bases and 4 bases, with 11 bases remaining between them. The CDR3 is 12 residues long. The CDR3 protein is CATRGGYNEQFF. The CDR3 nucleotides are TGTGCCACGAGGGGGGGATACAATGAGCAGTTCTTC.

The genes are TRBV5-6 and TRBJ2-1; no firm D call. The CDR3 covers 11 residues. Germline V gene lookup returns CDR1 SGHDT and CDR2 YYEEEE. With 0 bases removed from V and 10 bases from J, the gap between germline ends came to 5 bases. This CDR3 is CASSLEPEQFF. The DNA of the CDR3 is TGTGCCAGCAGCTTGGAACCCGAGCAGTTCTTC.

The chain links TRBV9 to TRBJ1-5, with D perhaps TRBD1 (5 bases). This CDR3 region has 15 residues. CDR1 is SGDLS and CDR2 is YYNGEE in the germline V gene. V lost 0 bases and J lost 5, with 12 bases in between. The DNA for the CDR3 is TGTGCCAGCAGCGTAGGGTCGAGGGGTGATCAGCCCCAGCATTTT. Translating gives CASSVGSRGDQPQHF.

The chain recombines TRBV9 with TRBJ2-1; D might be TRBD2 (6 bases). Deletions cut 3 bases from V and 4 bases from J, with 11 bases between. CDR3 length: 14 residues. CDR1 is SGDLS and CDR2 is YYNGEE in the germline V gene. The CDR3 reads CASSGEVGYNEQFF. In DNA form, the CDR3 reads TGTGCCAGCAGCGGGGAGGTGGGTTACAATGAGCAGTTCTTC.

The V call is TRBV19, the J call TRBJ2-5; D perhaps matches TRBD2 (6 bases). The germline CDR1 and CDR2 sequences are LNHDA and SQIVND (reference sequence). CDR3 length equals 13 residues. Trimming pared 3 bases from V and 3 bases from J, leaving 8 bases between. Here the CDR3 DNA reads TGTGCCAGTAGTATTTGGGGGGAAGAGACCCAGTACTTC. Residues: CASSIWGEETQYF.

The chain has TRBV4-1 and TRBJ1-2; 7 nucleotides agree with TRBD1. The J segment lost 3 bases and the V segment lost 0 bases, leaving 10 bases of the junction unmatched. The CDR3 length is 17 residues. Germline CDR1 is MGHRA and CDR2 is YSYEKL. The chain's CDR3 is CASSQDEGFDRDYGYTF. As DNA, the CDR3 is TGCGCCAGCAGCCAAGACGAGGGCTTTGACAGGGACTATGGCTACACCTTC.

The genes are TRBV27 and TRBJ2-1; TRBD1 agrees at 7 bases. V dropped 3 bases and J dropped 4; count of bases not matched to a gene: 6. The CDR3 is 15 residues long. Germline V lookup: CDR1 MNHEY, CDR2 SMNVEV (reference sequence). CDR3 in amino acids: CASSLGQNQYNEQFF. CDR3 DNA sequence: TGTGCCAGCAGTTTGGGACAGAACCAATACAATGAGCAGTTCTTC.

V is TRBV28 and J is TRBJ1-1, with D unresolved. The germline V gene has CDR1 MDHEN and CDR2 SYDVKM. This CDR3 is 13 amino acids long. The V end was cut by 1 base, the J end by 5 bases, with 8 bases between. The CDR3 sequence: CASSLYGLTEAFF. The CDR3, as DNA: TGTGCCAGCAGTTTATATGGGCTGACTGAAGCTTTCTTT.

The V call is TRBV7-3, the J call TRBJ2-3, with 9 bases that match TRBD2. The CDR3 totals 17 residues. Germline loops: CDR1 SGHTA, CDR2 FQGTGA. The V and J ends lost 4 bases and 5 bases, in that order; junction bases with no gene match: 13. Written as DNA, the CDR3 is TGTGCCAGCAGCTCCCCCGTAGTAGCGGGAGTAGGAGATACGCAGTATTTT. The encoded protein is CASSSPVVAGVGDTQYF.

The rearrangement links TRBV7-8 to TRBJ2-7, with D possibly matching TRBD1 (6 bases). CDR3 length: 14 residues. Germline CDR1 and CDR2: SGHVS and FQNEAQ. V lost 5 bases, J lost 4 bases, and 15 bases lay in between. CDR3 bases: TGTGCCAGCAGCACAGGACAGTTTTCGTACGAGCAGTACTTC. This sequence encodes CASSTGQFSYEQYF.

This chain uses TRBV9 with TRBJ2-7; TRBD1 aligns across 8 bases. The CDR3 is made up of 15 amino acids. The ends lost 4 bases at V and 2 bases at J; junction bases unmatched: 8. CDR1 and CDR2 from the germline V gene are SGDLS and YYNGEE. The DNA of the CDR3 is TGTGCCAGCAGCCCACAGGGGGGTAAGACCTACGAGCAGTACTTC. Translated, it gives CASSPQGGKTYEQYF. Full variable domain (missing parts from reference TRBV9 and TRBJ2-7): DSGVTQTPKHLITATGQRVTLRCSPRSGDLSVYWYQQSLDQGLQFLIQYYNGEERAKGNILERFSAQQFPDLHSELNLSSLELGDSALYFCASSPQGGKTYEQYFGPGTRLTVT.

Concerning this clone: The sample contains more than one DNA sequence encoding this CDR3. The chain carries TRBV9 and TRBJ2-2; D call uncertain. The germline V and J ends were trimmed by 0 bases and 0 bases, with 9 bases remaining between them. The CDR3 is made up of 16 amino acids. Per germline, CDR1 SGDLS and CDR2 YYNGEE. CDR3 sequence reads: CASSVGAGANTGELFF. The CDR3 DNA reads as TGTGCCAGCAGCGTAGGGGCAGGAGCGAACACCGGGGAGCTGTTTTTT.

V and J are TRBV15 and TRBJ1-5; D is ambiguous. V shed 2 bases and J shed 0 bases, with 8 bases lying between them. The CDR3 sequence is 15 residues long. Germline values: CDR1 LNHNV, CDR2 YYDKDF (reference sequence). CDR3 sequence (DNA): TGTGCCACCAGCAGATCTGTGAATAGCAATCAGCCCCAGCATTTT. As protein: CATSRSVNSNQPQHF.

CDR3 nucleotide sequence: TGTGCCATCAGAGCGACTAGCGGAACCAACACCGGGGAGCTGTTTTTT. Translating it yields CAIRATSGTNTGELFF. This rearrangement joins TRBV10-3 to TRBJ2-2, with 9 bases matching TRBD2. The junction had 7 bases not matched to a gene; V was cut back by 6 bases and J by 2 bases. CDR3 length equals 16 residues. The V gene's germline CDR1 is ENHRY and CDR2 SYGVKD.

The chain is built from TRBV19 and TRBJ1-2, with D unclear. The CDR3 extends over 17 amino acids. Trimming took off 2 bases at V and 2 bases at J, with 18 bases between the two ends. Germline V gene data show CDR1 as LNHDA and CDR2 as SQIVND (reference sequence). The CDR3 spells CASSIRFGGLLNYGYTF. The CDR3 DNA reads TGTGCCAGTAGTATACGATTCGGCGGCCTCCTAAACTATGGCTACACCTTC.

Of note for this clone: Additional DNA sequences in this sample encode the identical CDR3. J is TRBJ2-1 and V is TRBV27; the match to TRBD2 covers 9 bases. The CDR3 is 15 amino acids. The germline gives CDR1 MNHEY, CDR2 SMNVEV (reference sequence). J gave up 2 bases and V 2 bases, and 1 base lay outside the gene matches. This chain's CDR3 is CASSLSGRTYNEQFF. In DNA form, the CDR3 reads TGTGCCAGCAGTTTAAGCGGGAGGACCTACAATGAGCAGTTCTTC.

This rearrangement joins TRBV10-2 to TRBJ2-7, with 9 nucleotides matching TRBD1. Per germline, CDR1 WSHSY and CDR2 SAAADI. This CDR3 has 13 amino acids. Trimming cost V 5 bases and J 6 bases; bases outside gene matches: 5. The CDR3: CASSRTGVLEQYF. The CDR3 nucleotides read TGCGCCAGCAGTAGGACAGGGGTCCTCGAGCAGTACTTC.

About this clone: Other DNA sequences of this sample code for an identical CDR3. The chain has TRBV7-9 and TRBJ2-7; 9 bases are a match to TRBD2. The V and J ends lost 5 bases and 7 bases, in that order; junction bases with no gene match: 3. This CDR3 has 12 amino acids. Germline V gives CDR1 SEHNR, CDR2 FQNEAQ (reference sequence). This CDR3 reads CASSPSGGEQYF. Here the CDR3 DNA reads TGTGCCAGCAGCCCGAGCGGGGGGGAGCAGTACTTC.

The rearrangement joins TRBV7-2 to TRBJ1-2; 7 bases map to TRBD1. From germline, CDR1 is SGHTA and CDR2 FQGNSA. The length of the CDR3 is 16 residues. With 5 bases clipped from V and 3 bases from J, the junction kept 12 bases outside the gene matches. CDR3 bases: TGTGCCAGCAGCCCTATCAGGGCAGGGGGGCACTATGGCTACACCTTC. The encoded protein is CASSPIRAGGHYGYTF. The full variable domain, rest sourced from reference TRBV7-2 and TRBJ1-2, is GAGVSQSPSNKVTEKGKDVELRCDPISGHTALYWYRQSLGQGLEFLIYFQGNSAPDKSGLPSDRFSAERTGGSVSTLTIQRTQQEDSAVYLCASSPIRAGGHYGYTFGSGTRLTVV.

The V and J genes are TRBV5-8 and TRBJ2-1, with unresolved D. Trimming took 2 bases from V and 7 from J, leaving 7 bases between them. The CDR3 runs to 12 residues. CDR1 is SGHTS and CDR2 is YDEGEE in the germline V gene. The chain's CDR3 is CASSFTPNEQFF. The CDR3 DNA follows: TGTGCCAGCAGCTTTACCCCTAATGAGCAGTTCTTC.

The chain recombines TRBV28 with TRBJ2-7; TRBD1 might be the D (6 bases). The CDR3 loop spans 15 amino acids. Germline CDR1 and CDR2: MDHEN and SYDVKM. Between the trimmed V and J ends, which lost 0 bases and 6 bases, there was a span of 15 bases. This chain's CDR3 is CASSLWSFGTSEQYF. Written as DNA, the CDR3 is TGTGCCAGCAGTTTATGGTCATTCGGGACAAGCGAGCAGTACTTC.

The chain recombines TRBV7-8 with TRBJ1-4; D is undetermined. V lost 1 base and J 4 bases, leaving 10 bases between the germline ends. The germline V gene has CDR1 SGHVS and CDR2 FQNEAQ. This CDR3 spans 15 amino acids. CDR3 sequence reads: CASSLDDGLNEKLFF. The CDR3 bases are TGTGCCAGCAGCTTAGACGACGGTCTTAATGAAAAACTGTTTTTT.